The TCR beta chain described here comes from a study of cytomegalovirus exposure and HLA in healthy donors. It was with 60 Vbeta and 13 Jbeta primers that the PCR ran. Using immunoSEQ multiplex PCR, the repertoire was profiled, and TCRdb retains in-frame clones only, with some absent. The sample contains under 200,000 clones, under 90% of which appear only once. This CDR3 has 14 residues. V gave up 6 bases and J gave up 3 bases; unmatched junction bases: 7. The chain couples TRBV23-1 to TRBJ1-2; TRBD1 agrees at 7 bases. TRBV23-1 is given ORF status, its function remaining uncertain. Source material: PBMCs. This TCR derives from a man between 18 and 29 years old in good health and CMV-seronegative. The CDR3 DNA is TGCGCCAGCAGGCCTGGGACAGCCCACTATGGCTACACCTTC. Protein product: CASRPGTAHYGYTF.